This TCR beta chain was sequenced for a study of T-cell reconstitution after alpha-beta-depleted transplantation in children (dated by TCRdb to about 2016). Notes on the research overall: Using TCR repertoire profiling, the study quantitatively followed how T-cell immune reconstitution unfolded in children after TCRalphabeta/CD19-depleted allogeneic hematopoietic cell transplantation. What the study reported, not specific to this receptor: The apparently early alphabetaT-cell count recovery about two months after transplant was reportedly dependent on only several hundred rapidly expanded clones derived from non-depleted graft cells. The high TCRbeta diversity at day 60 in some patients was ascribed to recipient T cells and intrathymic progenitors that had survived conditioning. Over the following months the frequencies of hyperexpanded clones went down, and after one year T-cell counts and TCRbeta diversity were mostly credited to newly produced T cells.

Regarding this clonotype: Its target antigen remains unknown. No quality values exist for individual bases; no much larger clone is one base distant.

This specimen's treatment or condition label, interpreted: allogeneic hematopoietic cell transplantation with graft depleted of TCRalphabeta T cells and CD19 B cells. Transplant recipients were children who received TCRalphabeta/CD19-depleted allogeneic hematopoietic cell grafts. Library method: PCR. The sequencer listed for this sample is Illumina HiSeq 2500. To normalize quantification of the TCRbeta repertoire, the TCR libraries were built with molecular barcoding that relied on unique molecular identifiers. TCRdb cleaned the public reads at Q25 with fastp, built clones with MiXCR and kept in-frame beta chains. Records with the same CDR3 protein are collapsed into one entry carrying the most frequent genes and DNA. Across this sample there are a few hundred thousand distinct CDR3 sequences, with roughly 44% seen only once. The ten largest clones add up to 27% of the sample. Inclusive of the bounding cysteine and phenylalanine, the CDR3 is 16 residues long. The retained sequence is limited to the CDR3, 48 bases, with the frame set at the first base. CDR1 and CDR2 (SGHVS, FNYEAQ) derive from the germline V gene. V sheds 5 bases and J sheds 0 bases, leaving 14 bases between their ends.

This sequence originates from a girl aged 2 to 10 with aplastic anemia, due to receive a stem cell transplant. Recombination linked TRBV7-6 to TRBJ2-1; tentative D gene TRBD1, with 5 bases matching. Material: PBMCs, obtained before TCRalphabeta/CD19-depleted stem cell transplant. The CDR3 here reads CASSRDGAPSYNEQFF. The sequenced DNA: TGTGCCAGCAGCAGAGATGGGGCCCCCTCCTACAATGAGCAGTTCTTC.